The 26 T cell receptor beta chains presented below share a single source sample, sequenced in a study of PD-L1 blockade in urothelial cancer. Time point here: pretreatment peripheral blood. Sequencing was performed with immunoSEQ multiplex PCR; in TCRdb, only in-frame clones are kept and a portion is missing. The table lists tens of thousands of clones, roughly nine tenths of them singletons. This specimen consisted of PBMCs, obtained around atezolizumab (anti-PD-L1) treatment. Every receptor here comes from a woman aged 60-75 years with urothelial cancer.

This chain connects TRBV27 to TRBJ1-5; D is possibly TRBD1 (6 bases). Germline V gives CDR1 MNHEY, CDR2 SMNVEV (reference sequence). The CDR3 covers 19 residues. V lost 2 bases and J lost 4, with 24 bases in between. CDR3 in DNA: TGTGCCAGCAGTTTAGTAGGGGGTCAGGGACGGAGTTGGAATCAGCCCCAGCATTTT. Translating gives CASSLVGGQGRSWNQPQHF.

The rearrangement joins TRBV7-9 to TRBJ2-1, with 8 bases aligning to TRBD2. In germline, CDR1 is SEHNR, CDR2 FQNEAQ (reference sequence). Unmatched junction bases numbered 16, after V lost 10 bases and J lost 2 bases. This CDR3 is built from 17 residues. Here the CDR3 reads CATLPQVGGGTYNEQFF. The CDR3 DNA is TGTGCCACCCTCCCCCAGGTGGGCGGGGGGACCTACAATGAGCAGTTCTTC.

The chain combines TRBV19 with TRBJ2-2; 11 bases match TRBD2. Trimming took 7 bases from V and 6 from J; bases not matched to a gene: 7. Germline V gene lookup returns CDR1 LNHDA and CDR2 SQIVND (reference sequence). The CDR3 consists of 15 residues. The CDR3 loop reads CASKELAGAPGELFF. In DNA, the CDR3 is TGTGCCAGTAAAGAACTAGCGGGAGCCCCCGGGGAGCTGTTTTTT.

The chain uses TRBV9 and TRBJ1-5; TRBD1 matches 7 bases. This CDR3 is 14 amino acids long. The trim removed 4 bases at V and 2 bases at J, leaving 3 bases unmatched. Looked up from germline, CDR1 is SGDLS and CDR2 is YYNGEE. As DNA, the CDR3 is TGTGCCAGCAGCCCAGACAGGGGCAATCAGCCCCAGCATTTT. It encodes CASSPDRGNQPQHF.

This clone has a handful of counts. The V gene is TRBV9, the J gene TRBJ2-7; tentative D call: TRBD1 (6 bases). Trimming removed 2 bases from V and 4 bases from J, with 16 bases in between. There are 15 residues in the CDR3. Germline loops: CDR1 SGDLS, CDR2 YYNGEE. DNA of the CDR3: TGTGCCAGCAGCGTTGGGCCAGGGGCCAATTACGAGCAGTACTTC. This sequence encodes CASSVGPGANYEQYF.

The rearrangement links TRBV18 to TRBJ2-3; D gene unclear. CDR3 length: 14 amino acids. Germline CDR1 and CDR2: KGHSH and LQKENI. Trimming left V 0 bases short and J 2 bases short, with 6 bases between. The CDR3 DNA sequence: TGTGCCAGCTCACCACCCATCTACACAGATACGCAGTATTTT. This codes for CASSPPIYTDTQYF. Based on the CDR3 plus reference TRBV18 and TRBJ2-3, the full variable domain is NAGVMQNPRHLVRRRGQEARLRCSPMKGHSHVYWYRQLPEEGLKFMVYLQKENIIDESGMPKERFSAEFPKEGPSILRIQQVVRGDSAAYFCASSPPIYTDTQYFGPGTRLTVL.

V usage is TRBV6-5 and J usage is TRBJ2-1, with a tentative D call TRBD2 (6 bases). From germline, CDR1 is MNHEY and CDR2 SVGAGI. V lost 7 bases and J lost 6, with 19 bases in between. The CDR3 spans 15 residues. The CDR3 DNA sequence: TGTGCCAGCACCAGGCGGTTGGGGGGATCCAATGAGCAGTTCTTC. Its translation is CASTRRLGGSNEQFF.

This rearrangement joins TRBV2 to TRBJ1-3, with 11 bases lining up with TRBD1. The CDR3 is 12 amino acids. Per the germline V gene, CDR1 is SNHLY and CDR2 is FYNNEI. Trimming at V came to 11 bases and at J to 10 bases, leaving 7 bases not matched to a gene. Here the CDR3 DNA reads TGTGCCGGTGCCGGGACAGGGGGAACCATATATTTT. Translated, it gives CAGAGTGGTIYF.

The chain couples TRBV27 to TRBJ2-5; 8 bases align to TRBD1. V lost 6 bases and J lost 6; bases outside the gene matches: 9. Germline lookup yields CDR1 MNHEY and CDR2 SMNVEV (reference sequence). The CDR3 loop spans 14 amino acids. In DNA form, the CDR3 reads TGTGCCAGCAGCACTGACAGGGGCTTAAAGACCCAGTACTTC. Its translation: CASSTDRGLKTQYF.

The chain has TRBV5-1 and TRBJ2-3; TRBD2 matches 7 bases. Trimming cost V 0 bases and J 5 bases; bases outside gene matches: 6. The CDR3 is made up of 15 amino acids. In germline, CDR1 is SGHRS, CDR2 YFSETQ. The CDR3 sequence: CASSLARGVRDTQYF. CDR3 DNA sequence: TGCGCCAGCAGCTTGGCTCGGGGGGTTAGAGATACGCAGTATTTT.

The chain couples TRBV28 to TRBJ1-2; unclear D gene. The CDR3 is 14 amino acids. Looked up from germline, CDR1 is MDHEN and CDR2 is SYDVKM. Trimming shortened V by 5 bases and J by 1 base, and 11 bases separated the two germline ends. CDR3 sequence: CASSLLRLNYGYTF. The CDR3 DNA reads TGTGCCAGCAGTCTACTCAGGCTTAACTATGGCTACACCTTC.

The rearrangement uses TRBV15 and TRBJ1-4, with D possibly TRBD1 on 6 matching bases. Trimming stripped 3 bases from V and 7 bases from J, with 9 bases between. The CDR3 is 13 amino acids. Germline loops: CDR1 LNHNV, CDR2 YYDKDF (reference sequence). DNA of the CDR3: TGTGCCACCAGCAGGGGGGCTTCTGAAAAACTGTTTTTT. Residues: CATSRGASEKLFF.

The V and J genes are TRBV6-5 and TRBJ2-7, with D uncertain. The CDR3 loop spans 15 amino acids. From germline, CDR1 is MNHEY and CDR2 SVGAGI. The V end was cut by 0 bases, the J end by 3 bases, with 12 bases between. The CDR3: CASSYSRQTLYEQYF. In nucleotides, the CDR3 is TGTGCCAGCAGTTACTCTAGACAAACCCTCTACGAGCAGTACTTC.

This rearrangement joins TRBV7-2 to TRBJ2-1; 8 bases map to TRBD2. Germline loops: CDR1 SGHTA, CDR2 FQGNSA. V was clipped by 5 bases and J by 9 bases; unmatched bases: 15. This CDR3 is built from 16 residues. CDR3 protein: CASSVTGTSPITEQFF. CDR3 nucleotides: TGTGCCAGCAGCGTGACCGGGACTAGTCCCATTACTGAGCAGTTCTTC.

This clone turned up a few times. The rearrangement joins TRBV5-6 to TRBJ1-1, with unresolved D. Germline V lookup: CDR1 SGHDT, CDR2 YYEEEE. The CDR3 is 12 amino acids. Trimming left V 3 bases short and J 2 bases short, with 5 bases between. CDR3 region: CASSSGNTEAFF. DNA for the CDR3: TGTGCCAGCAGCTCAGGTAACACTGAAGCTTTCTTT.

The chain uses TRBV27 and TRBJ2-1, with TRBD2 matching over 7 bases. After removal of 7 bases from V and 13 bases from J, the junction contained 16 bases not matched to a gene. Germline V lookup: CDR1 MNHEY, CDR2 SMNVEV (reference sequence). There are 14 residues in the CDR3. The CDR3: CASMPQPTGGTQFF. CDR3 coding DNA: TGTGCCAGCATGCCCCAACCCACGGGAGGTACTCAGTTCTTC.

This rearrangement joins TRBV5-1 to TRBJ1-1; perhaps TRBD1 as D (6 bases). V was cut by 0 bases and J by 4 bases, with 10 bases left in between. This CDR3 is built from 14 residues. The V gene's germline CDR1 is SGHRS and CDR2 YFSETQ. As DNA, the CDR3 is TGCGCCAGCAGCTTGGAGGTCAGGGGCACTGAAGCTTTCTTT. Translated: CASSLEVRGTEAFF.

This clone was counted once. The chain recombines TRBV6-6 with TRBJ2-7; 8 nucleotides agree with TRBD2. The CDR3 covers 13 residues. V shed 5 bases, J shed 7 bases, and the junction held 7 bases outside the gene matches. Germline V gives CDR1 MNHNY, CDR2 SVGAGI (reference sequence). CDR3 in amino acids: CASSGSGGWEQYF. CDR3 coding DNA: TGTGCCAGCAGTGGTTCGGGGGGGTGGGAGCAGTACTTC.

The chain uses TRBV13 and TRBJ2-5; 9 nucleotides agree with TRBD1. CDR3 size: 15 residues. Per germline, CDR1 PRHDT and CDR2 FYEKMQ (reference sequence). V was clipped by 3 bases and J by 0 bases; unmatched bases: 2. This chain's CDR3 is CASSFDRGYQETQYF. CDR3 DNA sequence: TGTGCCAGCAGCTTCGACAGGGGGTACCAAGAGACCCAGTACTTC.

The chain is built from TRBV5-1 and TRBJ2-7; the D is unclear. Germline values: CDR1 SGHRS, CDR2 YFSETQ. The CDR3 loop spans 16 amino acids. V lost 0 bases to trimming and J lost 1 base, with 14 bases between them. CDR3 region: CASSLADSGFSYEQYF. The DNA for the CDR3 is TGCGCCAGCAGCTTGGCGGATTCGGGTTTTTCCTACGAGCAGTACTTC. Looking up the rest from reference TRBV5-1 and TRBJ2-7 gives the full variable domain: KAGVTQTPRYLIKTRGQQVTLSCSPISGHRSVSWYQQTPGQGLQFLFEYFSETQRNKGNFPGRFSGRQFSNSRSEMNVSTLELGDSALYLCASSLADSGFSYEQYFGPGTRLTVT.

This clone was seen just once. CDR3 sequence: CASSSGSGSRSQYF. The CDR3 region has the DNA TGTGCCAGCTCATCGGGGAGTGGTTCCAGGTCCCAGTACTTC. The chain joins TRBV18 to TRBJ2-4; D may be TRBD2 (5 bases). The CDR3 covers 14 residues. The V gene's germline CDR1 is KGHSH and CDR2 LQKENI. V lost 5 bases and J lost 13, with 21 bases in between.

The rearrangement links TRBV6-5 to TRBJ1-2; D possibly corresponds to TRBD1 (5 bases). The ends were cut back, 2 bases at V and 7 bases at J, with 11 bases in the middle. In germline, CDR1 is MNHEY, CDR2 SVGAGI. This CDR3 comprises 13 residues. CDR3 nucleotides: TGTGCCAGCAGTTACCGCAGGGCGGTTGGCTACACCTTC. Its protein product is CASSYRRAVGYTF.

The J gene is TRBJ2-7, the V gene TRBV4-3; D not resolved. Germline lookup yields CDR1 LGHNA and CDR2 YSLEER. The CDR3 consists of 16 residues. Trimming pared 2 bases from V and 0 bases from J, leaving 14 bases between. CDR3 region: CASSQYLGSPSYEQYF. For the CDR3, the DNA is TGCGCCAGCAGCCAATATCTGGGCAGCCCCTCCTACGAGCAGTACTTC.

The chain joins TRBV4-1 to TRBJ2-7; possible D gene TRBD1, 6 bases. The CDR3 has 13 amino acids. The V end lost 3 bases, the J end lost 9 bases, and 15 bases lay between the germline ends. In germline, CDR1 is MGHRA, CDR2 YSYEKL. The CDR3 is CASSHAQGMWQYF. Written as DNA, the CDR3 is TGCGCCAGCAGCCACGCCCAGGGGATGTGGCAGTACTTC.

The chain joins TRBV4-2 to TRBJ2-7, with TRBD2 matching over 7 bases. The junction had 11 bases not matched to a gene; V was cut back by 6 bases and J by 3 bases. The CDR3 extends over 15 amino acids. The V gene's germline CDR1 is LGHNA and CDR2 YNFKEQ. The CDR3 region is CASSEVGRAVYEQYF. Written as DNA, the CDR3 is TGTGCCAGCAGTGAAGTGGGGAGGGCCGTCTACGAGCAGTACTTC.

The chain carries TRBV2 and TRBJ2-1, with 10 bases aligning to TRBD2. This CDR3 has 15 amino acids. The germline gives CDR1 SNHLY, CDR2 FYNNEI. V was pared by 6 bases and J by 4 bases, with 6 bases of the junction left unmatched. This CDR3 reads CASRGSSGSYNEQFF. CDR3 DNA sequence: TGTGCCAGCAGGGGGTCTAGCGGGAGTTACAATGAGCAGTTCTTC.